This is a list of T cell receptor beta chains from one sample in a study of blood T cell repertoires in COVID-19. Generated by immunoSEQ multiplex PCR, the TCRdb table keeps only in-frame clones and is missing some. The sample lists around 290,000 clones, around 87% occurring once. Material for sequencing was peripheral blood. All receptors come from a woman aged 45-65 years who had recovered from COVID-19. Both conserved end residues are trimmed from each CDR3.

V	J	CDR3
TRBV12-2	TRBJ2-1	ASRSSTSGVYNEQF
TRBV3-1/TRBV3-2	TRBJ1-1	ASSHTGRVNTEAF
TRBV18	TRBJ1-6	ASSGQGYNSPLH
TRBV28	TRBJ2-7	ASSFLYEQY
TRBV4-1	TRBJ2-1	ASSQNVGRANEQF
TRBV28	TRBJ2-3	ASSLSGQGLTDTQY
TRBV7-2	TRBJ1-2	ASRPTGYYGYT
TRBV28	TRBJ2-7	ASSFPWDRASGQY
TRBV3-1/TRBV3-2	TRBJ2-5	ASSLRGARTETQY
TRBV30	TRBJ1-4	AWSRGLNEKLF
TRBV28	TRBJ2-1	ASRNRGIRNEQF
TRBV28	TRBJ2-7	ASSLFSLGQNEQY
TRBV9	TRBJ2-3	ASRPGGGYTDTQY
TRBV15	TRBJ1-2	ATSPHRGAPGYT
TRBV28	TRBJ1-2	ASSFRGYGYT
TRBV9	TRBJ2-2	ASSVVGQLNTGELF
TRBV6-2/TRBV6-3	TRBJ2-7	ASSPLSYEQY
TRBV9	TRBJ2-3	ASSPLGAASTDTQY
TRBV28	TRBJ1-1	ASRPGGYTEAF
TRBV7-2	TRBJ2-7	ASSSGTGAQYEQY
TRBV7-2	TRBJ2-7	ASSSGAYEQY
TRBV4-1	TRBJ2-2	ASSQDAAGGTGELF
TRBV6-1	TRBJ1-1	ASSEAPDREAF
TRBV18	TRBJ1-1	ASSPRVNWVPEAF
TRBV7-8	TRBJ1-1	ASSLLGSYTEAF
TRBV30	TRBJ2-2	AWTSAGQPSWELF
TRBV20-1	TRBJ1-1	SASTGQNYMNTEAF
TRBV6-6	TRBJ1-1	ASRTTGGTEAF
TRBV25-1	TRBJ1-2	ASIGQNGYT
TRBV10-3	TRBJ1-5	AISEGGGNQPQH
TRBV23-1	TRBJ2-5	ASSLGGKGPYQETQY
TRBV5-6	TRBJ2-1	ASSLVDRGPYNEQF
TRBV4-1	TRBJ1-3	ASSQGAPQGIFGNTIY
TRBV7-3	TRBJ2-3	ASSPGQSTDTQY
TRBV7-8	TRBJ2-2	ASSRDRGAGELF
TRBV10-3	TRBJ1-5	AISESWATFLVPQH
TRBV6-1	TRBJ1-6	ASSEVGGLGNSPLH
TRBV4-3	TRBJ1-1	ASSQNRGEAF
TRBV14	TRBJ2-1	ASSYPGQSQF
TRBV19	TRBJ2-1	ASSIEASGLLGEQF
TRBV9	TRBJ1-1	ASSEGQTNTEAF
TRBV19	TRBJ1-5	ASSPWGEGQPQH
TRBV14	TRBJ2-1	ASSLKIDIDEQF
TRBV19	TRBJ1-1	ASTWGVKPEAEAF
TRBV5-1	TRBJ1-2	ASSLGDSPTGGYT
TRBV6-5	TRBJ2-1	ASSYSGGYNEQF
TRBV3-1/TRBV3-2	TRBJ1-1	ASSQVEGNTEAF
TRBV13	TRBJ2-3	ASSFSVAGVGGADTQY
TRBV7-2	TRBJ1-1	ASSNRNTNTEAF
TRBV5-4	TRBJ2-7	ASSLETSGSENEQY
TRBV29-1	TRBJ2-2	SVEWASGASGELF